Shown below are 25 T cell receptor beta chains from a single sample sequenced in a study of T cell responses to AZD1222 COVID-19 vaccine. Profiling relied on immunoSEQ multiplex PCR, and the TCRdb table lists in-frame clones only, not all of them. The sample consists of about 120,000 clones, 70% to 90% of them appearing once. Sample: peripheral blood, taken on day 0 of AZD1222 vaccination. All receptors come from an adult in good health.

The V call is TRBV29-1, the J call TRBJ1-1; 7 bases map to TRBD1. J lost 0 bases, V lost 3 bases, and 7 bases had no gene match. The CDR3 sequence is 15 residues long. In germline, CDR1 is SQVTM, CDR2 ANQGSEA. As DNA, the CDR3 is TGCAGCGTTGACAGGCCCGGGACAGTGAACACTGAAGCTTTCTTT. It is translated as CSVDRPGTVNTEAFF.

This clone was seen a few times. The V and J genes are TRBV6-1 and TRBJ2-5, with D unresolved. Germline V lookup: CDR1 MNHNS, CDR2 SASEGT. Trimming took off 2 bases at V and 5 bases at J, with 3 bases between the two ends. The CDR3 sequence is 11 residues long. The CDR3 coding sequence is TGTGCCAGCAGTGAATGGGAGACCCAGTACTTC. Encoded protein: CASSEWETQYF.

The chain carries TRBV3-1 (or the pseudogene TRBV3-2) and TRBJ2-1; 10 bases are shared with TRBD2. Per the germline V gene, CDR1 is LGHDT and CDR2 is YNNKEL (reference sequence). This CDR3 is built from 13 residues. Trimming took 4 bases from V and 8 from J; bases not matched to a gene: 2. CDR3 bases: TGTGCCAGCAGCCTAGCGGGGGGCGATGAGCAGTTCTTC. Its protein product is CASSLAGGDEQFF.

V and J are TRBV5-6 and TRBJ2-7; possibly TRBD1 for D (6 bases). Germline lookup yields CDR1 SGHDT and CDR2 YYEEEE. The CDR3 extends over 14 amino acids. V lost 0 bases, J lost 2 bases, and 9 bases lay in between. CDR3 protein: CASSLGQATYEQYF. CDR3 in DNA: TGTGCCAGCAGCTTGGGACAGGCCACCTACGAGCAGTACTTC.

CDR3 coding DNA: TGTGCCTGGAGTGGATCCTTGGGCGCAGGGGCTTATGGCTACACCTTC. Its protein product is CAWSGSLGAGAYGYTF. J is TRBJ1-2 and V is TRBV30, with a tentative D call TRBD1 (6 bases). V lost 1 base, J lost 5 bases, and 20 bases lay in between. The germline gives CDR1 GTSNPN, CDR2 SVGIG (reference sequence). The CDR3 has 16 amino acids.

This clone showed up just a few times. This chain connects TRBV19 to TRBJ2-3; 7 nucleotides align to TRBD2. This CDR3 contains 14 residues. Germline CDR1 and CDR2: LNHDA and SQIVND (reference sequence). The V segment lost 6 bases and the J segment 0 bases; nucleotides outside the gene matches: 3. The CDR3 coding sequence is TGTGCCAGTAGGCGGGGAGGGAGCACAGATACGCAGTATTTT. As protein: CASRRGGSTDTQYF.

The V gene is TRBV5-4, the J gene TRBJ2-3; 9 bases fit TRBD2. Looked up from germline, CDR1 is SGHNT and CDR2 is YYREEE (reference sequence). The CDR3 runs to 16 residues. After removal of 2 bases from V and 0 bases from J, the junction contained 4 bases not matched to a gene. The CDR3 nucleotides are TGTGCCAGCAGCTTTAGACTAGCGGAGAGCACAGATACGCAGTATTTT. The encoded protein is CASSFRLAESTDTQYF.

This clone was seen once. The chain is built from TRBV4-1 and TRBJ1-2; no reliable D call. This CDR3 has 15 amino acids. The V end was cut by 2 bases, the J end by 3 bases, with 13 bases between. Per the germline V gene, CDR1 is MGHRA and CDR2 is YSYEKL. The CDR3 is CASSQQELLDYGYTF. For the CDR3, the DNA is TGCGCCAGCAGCCAACAGGAGCTATTGGACTATGGCTACACCTTC.

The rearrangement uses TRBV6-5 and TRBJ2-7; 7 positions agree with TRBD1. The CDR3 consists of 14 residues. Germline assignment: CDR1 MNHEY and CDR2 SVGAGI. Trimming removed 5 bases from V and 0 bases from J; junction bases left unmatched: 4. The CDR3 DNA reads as TGTGCCAGCAGTCCCCGGGACAGCTCCTACGAGCAGTACTTC. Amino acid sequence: CASSPRDSSYEQYF.

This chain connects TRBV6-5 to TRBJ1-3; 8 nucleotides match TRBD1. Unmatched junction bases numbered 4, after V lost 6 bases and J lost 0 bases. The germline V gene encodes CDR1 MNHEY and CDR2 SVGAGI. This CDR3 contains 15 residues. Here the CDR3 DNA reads TGTGCCAGCAGAACGACAGGGGACTCTGGAAACACCATATATTTT. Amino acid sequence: CASRTTGDSGNTIYF.

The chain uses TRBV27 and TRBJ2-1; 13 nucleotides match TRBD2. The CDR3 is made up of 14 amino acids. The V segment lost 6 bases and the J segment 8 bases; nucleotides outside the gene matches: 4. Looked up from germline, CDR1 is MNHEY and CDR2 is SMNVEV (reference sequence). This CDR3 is CASRLAGGSYEQFF. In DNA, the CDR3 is TGTGCCAGCAGACTAGCGGGAGGGAGCTATGAGCAGTTCTTC.

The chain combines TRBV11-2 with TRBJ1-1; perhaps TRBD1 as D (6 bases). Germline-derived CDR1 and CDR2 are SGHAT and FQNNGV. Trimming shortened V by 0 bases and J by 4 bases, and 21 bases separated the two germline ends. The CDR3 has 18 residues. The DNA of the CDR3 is TGTGCCAGCAGCTTAGAGGTCAGGGGCCGACCAAGGGGCACTGAAGCTTTCTTT. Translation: CASSLEVRGRPRGTEAFF.

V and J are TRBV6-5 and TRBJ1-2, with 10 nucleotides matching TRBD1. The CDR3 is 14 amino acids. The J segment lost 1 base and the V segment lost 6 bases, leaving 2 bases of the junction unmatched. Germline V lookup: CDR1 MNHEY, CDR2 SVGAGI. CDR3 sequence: CASSRDRGNYGYTF. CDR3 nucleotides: TGTGCCAGCAGCCGGGACAGGGGTAACTATGGCTACACCTTC.

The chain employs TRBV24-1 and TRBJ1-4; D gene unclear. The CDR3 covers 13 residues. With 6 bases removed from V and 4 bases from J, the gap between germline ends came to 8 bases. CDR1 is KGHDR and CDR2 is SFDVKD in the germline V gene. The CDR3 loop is CATSIRFNEKLFF. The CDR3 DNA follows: TGTGCCACCAGTATAAGGTTTAATGAAAAACTGTTTTTT.

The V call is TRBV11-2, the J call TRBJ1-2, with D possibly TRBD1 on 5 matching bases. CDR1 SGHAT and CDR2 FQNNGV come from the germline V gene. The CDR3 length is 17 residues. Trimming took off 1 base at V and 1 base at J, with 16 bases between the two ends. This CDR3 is CASSLGDRYYGNYGYTF. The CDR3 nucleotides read TGTGCCAGCAGCTTAGGTGACAGATACTACGGTAACTATGGCTACACCTTC.

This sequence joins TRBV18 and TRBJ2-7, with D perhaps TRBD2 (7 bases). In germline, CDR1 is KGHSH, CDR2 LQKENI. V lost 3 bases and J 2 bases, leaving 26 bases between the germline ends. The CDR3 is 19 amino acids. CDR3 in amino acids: CASSPSGGFGGRAAYEQYF. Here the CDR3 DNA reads TGTGCCAGCTCACCGTCGGGGGGCTTCGGGGGACGGGCGGCCTACGAGCAGTACTTC.

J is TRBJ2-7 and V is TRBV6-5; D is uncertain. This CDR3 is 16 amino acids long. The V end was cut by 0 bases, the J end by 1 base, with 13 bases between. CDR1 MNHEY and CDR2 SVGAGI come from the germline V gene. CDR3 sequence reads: CASSYSRRLGSYEQYF. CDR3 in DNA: TGTGCCAGCAGTTACTCGAGGCGACTCGGATCCTACGAGCAGTACTTC.

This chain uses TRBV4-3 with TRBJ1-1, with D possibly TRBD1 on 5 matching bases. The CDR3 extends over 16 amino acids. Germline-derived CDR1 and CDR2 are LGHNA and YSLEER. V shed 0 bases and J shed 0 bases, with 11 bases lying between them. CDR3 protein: CASSQDGAGMNTEAFF. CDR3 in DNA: TGCGCCAGCAGCCAAGATGGGGCAGGGATGAACACTGAAGCTTTCTTT.

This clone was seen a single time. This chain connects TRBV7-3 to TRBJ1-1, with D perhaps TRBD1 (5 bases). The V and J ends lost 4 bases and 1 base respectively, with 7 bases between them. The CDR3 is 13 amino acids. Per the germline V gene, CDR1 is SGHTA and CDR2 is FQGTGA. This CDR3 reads CASSSGSNTEAFF. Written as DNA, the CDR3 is TGTGCCAGCAGCTCAGGGTCGAACACTGAAGCTTTCTTT. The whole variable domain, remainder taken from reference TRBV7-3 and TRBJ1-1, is GAGVSQTPSNKVTEKGKYVELRCDPISGHTALYWYRQSLGQGPEFLIYFQGTGAADDSGLPNDRFFAVRPEGSVSTLKIQRTERGDSAVYLCASSSGSNTEAFFGQGTRLTVV.

DNA of the CDR3: TGTGCCAGCAGTTTTGACAGGAACTATGGCTACACCTTC. It yields the protein CASSFDRNYGYTF. The chain has TRBV28 and TRBJ1-2, with D tentatively TRBD1 (6 bases). Germline loops: CDR1 MDHEN, CDR2 SYDVKM. The CDR3 consists of 13 residues. V lost 3 bases, J lost 2 bases, and 7 bases lay in between.

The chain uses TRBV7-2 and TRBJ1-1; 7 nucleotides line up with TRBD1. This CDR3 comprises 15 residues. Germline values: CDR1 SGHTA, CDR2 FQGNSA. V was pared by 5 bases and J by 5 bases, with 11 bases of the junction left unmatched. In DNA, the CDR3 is TGTGCCAGCAGCCCCCCGGACAGGTCGCGAACTGAAGCTTTCTTT. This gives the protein CASSPPDRSRTEAFF. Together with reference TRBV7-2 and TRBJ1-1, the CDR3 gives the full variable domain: GAGVSQSPSNKVTEKGKDVELRCDPISGHTALYWYRQSLGQGLEFLIYFQGNSAPDKSGLPSDRFSAERTGGSVSTLTIQRTQQEDSAVYLCASSPPDRSRTEAFFGQGTRLTVV.

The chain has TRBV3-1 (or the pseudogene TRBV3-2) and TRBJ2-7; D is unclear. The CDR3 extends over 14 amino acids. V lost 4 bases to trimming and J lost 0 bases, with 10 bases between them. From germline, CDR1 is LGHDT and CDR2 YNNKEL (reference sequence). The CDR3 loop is CASSPSLASYEQYF. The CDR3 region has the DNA TGTGCCAGCAGCCCATCCCTCGCCTCCTACGAGCAGTACTTC.

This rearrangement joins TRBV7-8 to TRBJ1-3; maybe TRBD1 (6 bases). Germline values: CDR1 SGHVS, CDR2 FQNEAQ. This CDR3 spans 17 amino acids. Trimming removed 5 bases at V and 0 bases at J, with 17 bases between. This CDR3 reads CASSPVGGVHSGNTIYF. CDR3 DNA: TGTGCCAGCAGCCCGGTCGGGGGCGTCCACTCTGGAAACACCATATATTTT.

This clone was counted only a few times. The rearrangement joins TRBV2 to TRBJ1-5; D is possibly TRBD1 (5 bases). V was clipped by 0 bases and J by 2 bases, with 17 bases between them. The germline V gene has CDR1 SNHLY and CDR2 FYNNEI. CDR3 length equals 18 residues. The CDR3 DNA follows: TGTGCCAGCAGTGAAGCCGCGTTTGGGGGTTTGGGCAATCAGCCCCAGCATTTT. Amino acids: CASSEAAFGGLGNQPQHF.

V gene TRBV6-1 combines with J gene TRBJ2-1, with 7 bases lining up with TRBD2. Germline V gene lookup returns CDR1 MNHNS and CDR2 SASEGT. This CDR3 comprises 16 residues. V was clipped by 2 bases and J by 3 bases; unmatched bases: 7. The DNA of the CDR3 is TGTGCCAGCAGTGAATCAGGTCTAGCGGTCTACAATGAGCAGTTCTTC. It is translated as CASSESGLAVYNEQFF.